The present T cell receptor beta chain was sequenced within a study of Ad26.COV2.S vaccination and SARS-CoV-2 variants. There are 15 residues in the CDR3. Per the germline V gene, CDR1 is SGHRS and CDR2 is YFSETQ. V lost 4 bases and J lost 9; bases outside the gene matches: 7. This table comes from immunoSEQ multiplex PCR, and its TCRdb copy is limited to in-frame clones, with some not included. The sample has 250,000 to 300,000 clones, roughly 86% seen once. The treatment is: about 20 received Ad26.COV2.S at low or high dose, single or two shots; 5 received placebo; per-sample allocation not given. Sampling occurred on day 63 after the first vaccine or placebo injection. Aged 18-55 years, donor was enrolled in Boston in about 2020.

Sequences were derived from peripheral blood, sampled in a trial of Ad26.COV2.S vaccine versus placebo. The chain links TRBV5-1 to TRBJ2-2; 12 nucleotides align to TRBD2. This receptor was identified in a person aged 18-65 years who received the Ad26.COV2.S COVID-19 vaccine or a placebo. The CDR3: CASSLTSGGSRELFF. DNA of the CDR3: TGCGCCAGCAGCCTGACTAGCGGGGGCTCCCGGGAGCTGTTTTTT.